These T cell receptor beta chains were read from a single sample in a study of blood T cell repertoires in COVID-19. The repertoire was sequenced with immunoSEQ multiplex PCR; TCRdb's copy has only in-frame clones and lacks some. The sample has 110,000 to 150,000 clones, roughly 78% seen once; the top ten hold approximately 6%. Sequenced sample: PBMCs or T cells enriched from blood (not recorded which). The receptors here all came from a woman between 45 and 60 years old who had recovered from COVID-19. The CDR3 runs from the conserved cysteine through the conserved F or W. Each record gives: clone size, J gene, D gene, V gene, CDR3 DNA, CDR3 protein. D genes are given only for firm matches. Clone size is given for some rows only: seen once, a few or many times, or a class if the clone is expanded.

>-|TRBJ2-2|TRBD2|TRBV28
TGTGCCAGCAGCCCGGGGAGCGGGGAGAACACCGGGGAGCTGTTTTTT
CASSPGSGENTGELFF
>-|TRBJ1-6|-|TRBV6-5
TGTGCCAGCAGTTCGGGCAGGGCCTATAATTCACCCCTCCACTTT
CASSSGRAYNSPLHF
>-|TRBJ1-2|-|TRBV30
TGTGCCTGGAGTGGGTATGATCAGGGCCGTAGTACCTTTAACTATGGCTACACCTTC
CAWSGYDQGRSTFNYGYTF
>-|TRBJ1-2|-|TRBV28
TGTGCCAGCAGTTTTTTATCAAGCGGCTACACCTTC
CASSFLSSGYTF
>-|TRBJ1-2|-|TRBV3-1/TRBV3-2
TGTGCCAGCAGCCCTCAAGACTACCGGACCTATGGCTACACCTTC
CASSPQDYRTYGYTF
>-|TRBJ2-2|-|TRBV2
TGTGCCAGCAAGCATGACGGGGAGCTGTTTTTT
CASKHDGELFF
>-|TRBJ2-2|TRBD1|TRBV12-5
TGTGCTAGTGGTTTGGTTTTGCAGGGGGTGAAAACCGGGGAGCTGTTTTTT
CASGLVLQGVKTGELFF
>-|TRBJ1-2|TRBD1|TRBV2
TGTGCCAGCGGTATTCCGGGACAGCTTTTTTATGGCTACACCTTC
CASGIPGQLFYGYTF
>-|TRBJ2-5|-|TRBV6-5
TGTGCCAGCAGTCGGCGGCGGGATCAAGAGGAGACCCAGTACTTC
CASSRRRDQEETQYF
>once|TRBJ2-3|-|TRBV24-1
TGTGCCACCAGTGAGATGCGATCCTCCGGCACAGATACGCAGTATTTT
CATSEMRSSGTDTQYF
>few|TRBJ1-5|-|TRBV2
TGTGCCAGCAGTGAAGGGGGGGTCGAGGCCAATCAGCCCCAGCATTTT
CASSEGGVEANQPQHF
>-|TRBJ1-2|TRBD1|TRBV11-2
TGTGCCAGCAGCCGGGACAGGGCATCCTATGGCTACACCTTC
CASSRDRASYGYTF
>-|TRBJ1-2|-|TRBV7-9
TGTGCCAGCAGCTTACAGGCGCATGACTATGGCTACACCTTC
CASSLQAHDYGYTF
>-|TRBJ2-3|TRBD2|TRBV9
TGTGCCAGCAGCGAGAGGGGACTAGCGGGGGTCACAGATACGCAGTATTTT
CASSERGLAGVTDTQYF
>few|TRBJ1-1|-|TRBV4-2
TGTGCCAGCAGCCAAGATGGGCCCCCCATGAACACTGAAGCTTTCTTT
CASSQDGPPMNTEAFF
>-|TRBJ2-7|-|TRBV28
TGTGCCAGCAGTCCTTTTTACGAGCAGTACTTC
CASSPFYEQYF
>-|TRBJ2-4|TRBD1|TRBV5-4
TGTGCCAGCAGCTCCACGACTTATAGACAGGGCGAAAACATTCAGTACTTC
CASSSTTYRQGENIQYF
>-|TRBJ2-7|-|TRBV18
TGTGCCAGCTCGCGACAGGACCTCTACGAGCAGTACTTC
CASSRQDLYEQYF
>-|TRBJ1-3|-|TRBV19
TGTGCCACTCCTTACACCATATATTTT
CATPYTIYF
>once|TRBJ2-5|TRBD2|TRBV4-1
TGCGCCAGCAGCCAAGGCTTAGCGGGGGGCTGGGAGACCCAGTACTTC
CASSQGLAGGWETQYF
>-|TRBJ1-4|-|TRBV5-4
TGTGCCAGCAGCTTGGCAATAGGAGGGCAGGGTGTCGAAAAACTGTTTTTT
CASSLAIGGQGVEKLFF
>few|TRBJ2-1|-|TRBV6-5
TGTGCCAGCAGTTACTCGAGATTGGTCCCTTTAGAGTTCTTC
CASSYSRLVPLEFF
>-|TRBJ1-2|TRBD1|TRBV6-4
TGTGCCAGCAGTTTGGAGACAGGGGTCGGGGGCTACACCTTC
CASSLETGVGGYTF
>-|TRBJ1-6|TRBD1|TRBV2
TGTGCCAGCAGCGCCGGACAGGGTTATAATTCACCCCTCCACTTT
CASSAGQGYNSPLHF
>-|TRBJ2-7|-|TRBV25-1
TGTGCCAGCAGTGGCGGTAGGGAGCAGTACTTC
CASSGGREQYF
>once|TRBJ1-1|TRBD1|TRBV15
TGTGCCACCAGCAGAAGATTGACAGGGTTGAACACTGAAGCTTTCTTT
CATSRRLTGLNTEAFF